Shown below are 22 T cell receptor beta chains from a single sample sequenced in a study of blood T cells in healthy people across ages. Primed by a sample-barcoded 5' primer and a J-beta primer mix, a second PCR proceeded for about 6 to 12 cycles. Using its own MiXCR run on the 5' RACE reads, TCRdb lists one record per CDR3 protein. The repertoire holds 1 million or so distinct CDR3 sequences, under 30% seen once, with approximately 0.75% in the top ten. These data were likewise used in another study, on T cells of mothers and their children.

Sequencing was performed on blood. These receptors were collected from a girl under 10 years old in good health.

This clonotype was picked up many times. This chain links TRBV6-5 with TRBJ1-4; D call uncertain. Germline V gene data show CDR1 as MNHEY and CDR2 as SVGAGI. The ends were cut back, 0 bases at V and 4 bases at J, with 9 bases in the middle. The CDR3 is made up of 15 amino acids. CDR3 region: CASSYSVSGNEKLFF. CDR3 nucleotide sequence: TGTGCCAGCAGTTACTCGGTTTCGGGTAATGAAAAACTGTTTTTT.

The rearrangement joins TRBV12-3 or TRBV12-4 to TRBJ1-2, with TRBD1 matching over 7 bases. The CDR3 runs 16 residues. V trimming: 3 bases; J trimming: 5 bases; junction bases outside the gene matches: 12. The CDR3 loop reads CASSFGTERKVYGYTF. The CDR3 nucleotides are TGTGCCAGCAGTTTCGGGACAGAGAGAAAAGTATATGGCTACACCTTC.

This clonotype occurred many times. The chain recombines TRBV11-2 with TRBJ2-5, with 9 nucleotides matching TRBD1. Germline V gene sequence: CDR1 SGHAT, CDR2 FQNNGV. V was clipped by 6 bases and J by 3 bases; unmatched bases: 2. The CDR3 is 13 residues long. CDR3 region: CASSRDREETQYF. The CDR3 DNA is TGTGCCAGCAGTCGGGACAGGGAAGAGACCCAGTACTTC.

This clonotype has a handful of counts. The chain couples TRBV20-1 to TRBJ2-1; D might be TRBD1 (5 bases). This CDR3 spans 12 amino acids. V lost 5 bases to trimming and J lost 6 bases, with 11 bases between them. Germline V gene data show CDR1 as DFQATT and CDR2 as SNEGSKA (reference sequence). This chain's CDR3 is CSAEGVTNEQFF. CDR3 sequence (DNA): TGCAGTGCTGAAGGGGTTACCAATGAGCAGTTCTTC.

This clonotype was seen more than once but under ten times. The chain has TRBV29-1 and TRBJ1-1, with D unresolved. Trimming took 2 bases from V and 2 from J, leaving 18 bases between them. The length of the CDR3 is 16 residues. Germline-derived CDR1 and CDR2 are SQVTM and ANQGSEA. CDR3: CSVEISPWAGNTEAFF. CDR3 sequence (DNA): TGCAGCGTTGAAATATCCCCCTGGGCGGGAAACACTGAAGCTTTCTTT.

This clonotype appeared a few times. This chain connects TRBV10-3 to TRBJ1-1; D is undetermined. The germline V gene encodes CDR1 ENHRY and CDR2 SYGVKD. Between the trimmed V and J ends, which lost 7 bases and 2 bases, there was a span of 11 bases. This CDR3 contains 13 residues. This CDR3 reads CAIIANLNTEAFF. CDR3 DNA: TGTGCCATCATAGCCAACCTCAACACTGAAGCTTTCTTT.

The rearrangement uses TRBV7-2 and TRBJ1-4, with 8 bases matching TRBD1. CDR1 and CDR2 (germline): SGHTA, FQGNSA. V trimming: 6 bases; J trimming: 2 bases; junction bases outside the gene matches: 8. This CDR3 spans 16 amino acids. CDR3 loop: CASSSGTGVTNEKLFF. The CDR3 nucleotides read TGTGCCAGCAGTTCCGGGACAGGTGTCACTAATGAAAAACTGTTTTTT.

The J gene is TRBJ2-5, the V gene TRBV20-1; D may be TRBD1 or TRBD2 (5 bases each). CDR1 DFQATT and CDR2 SNEGSKA come from the germline V gene (reference sequence). The CDR3 covers 14 residues. V was shortened by 6 bases and J by 2 bases, with 16 bases between the two germline ends. This chain's CDR3 is CSAIPGAAQETQYF. Written as DNA, the CDR3 is TGCAGTGCCATCCCCGGGGCAGCACAAGAGACCCAGTACTTC.

The chain is built from TRBV7-2 and TRBJ2-5; D may be TRBD2 (5 bases). This CDR3 spans 17 amino acids. Trimming removed 3 bases from V and 5 bases from J, with 22 bases in between. CDR1 is SGHTA and CDR2 is FQGNSA in the germline V gene. CDR3 DNA sequence: TGTGCCAGCAGCTTGTCCATTTTGGGAGTCTACAAGGAGACCCAGTACTTC. It yields the protein CASSLSILGVYKETQYF.

The chain joins TRBV4-3 to TRBJ2-3; D is perhaps TRBD2 (5 bases). The ends were cut back, 0 bases at V and 4 bases at J, with 11 bases in the middle. The germline V gene has CDR1 LGHNA and CDR2 YSLEER. The CDR3 contains 15 residues. Here the CDR3 DNA reads TGCGCCAGCAGCCAAGATGGGGAGTTTGCAGATACGCAGTATTTT. Amino acids: CASSQDGEFADTQYF.

In this sample, this clonotype turned up once. The chain combines TRBV7-2 with TRBJ2-5; D is possibly TRBD2 (7 bases). Between the trimmed V and J ends, which lost 9 bases and 11 bases, there was a span of 25 bases. This CDR3 has 14 residues. CDR1 is SGHTA, CDR2 FQGNSA, per germline. The CDR3 is CASWEGGGNLEQYF. CDR3 nucleotides: TGTGCCAGTTGGGAGGGGGGGGGCAATTTAGAGCAGTACTTC.

The genes are TRBV7-2 and TRBJ2-5, with TRBD2 as a possible D gene (5 bases). This CDR3 has 14 amino acids. CDR1 is SGHTA, CDR2 FQGNSA, per germline. Trimming stripped 0 bases from V and 5 bases from J, with 10 bases between. CDR3 in DNA: TGTGCCAGCAGCTTAGCGGGGAGACCCGAGACCCAGTACTTC. Amino acid sequence: CASSLAGRPETQYF.

The V and J genes are TRBV14 and TRBJ2-3; no firm D call. Trimming removed 2 bases from V and 12 bases from J, with 9 bases in between. The CDR3 runs 11 residues. Germline CDR1 and CDR2: SGHDN and FVKESK. This chain's CDR3 is CASSQSWRQYF. As DNA, the CDR3 is TGTGCCAGCAGCCAATCGTGGAGACAGTATTTT.

This clonotype has only a few counts. The chain couples TRBV7-2 to TRBJ1-1, with D perhaps TRBD1 (5 bases). Trimming cost V 3 bases and J 0 bases, with 17 bases left between them. There are 17 residues in the CDR3. Germline CDR1 SGHTA, CDR2 FQGNSA. CDR3 in amino acids: CASSFSGEDPMNTEAFF. The CDR3 DNA follows: TGTGCCAGCAGCTTTTCGGGGGAGGATCCTATGAACACTGAAGCTTTCTTT.

Only a few counts were recorded for this clonotype. The chain couples TRBV15 to TRBJ1-1; unclear D gene. The V and J ends lost 5 bases and 0 bases respectively, with 4 bases between them. The CDR3 covers 12 residues. Germline V lookup: CDR1 LNHNV, CDR2 YYDKDF (reference sequence). The CDR3 reads CATSGLNTEAFF. CDR3 bases: TGTGCCACCAGCGGACTGAACACTGAAGCTTTCTTT.

This clonotype was seen many times. This chain links TRBV7-3 with TRBJ2-1, with TRBD2 matching over 8 bases. The CDR3 has 13 amino acids. The ends lost 4 bases at V and 6 bases at J; junction bases unmatched: 2. CDR1 and CDR2 from the germline V gene are SGHTA and FQGTGA. CDR3 amino acids: CASSYGLANEQFF. The CDR3 nucleotides are TGTGCCAGCAGCTATGGACTAGCCAATGAGCAGTTCTTC.

The chain combines TRBV5-1 with TRBJ2-1, with D possibly being TRBD2 (6 bases). Germline loops: CDR1 SGHRS, CDR2 YFSETQ. Trimming shortened V by 6 bases and J by 8 bases, and 15 bases separated the two germline ends. The CDR3 contains 13 residues. The CDR3, as DNA: TGCGCCAGCACCTTAACCGGGGGACATGAGCAGTTCTTC. Translating gives CASTLTGGHEQFF.

The CDR3: CSARDIQGEDEKLFF. The DNA of the CDR3 is TGCAGTGCTAGAGACATACAGGGGGAAGATGAAAAACTGTTTTTT. The V gene is TRBV20-1, the J gene TRBJ1-4, with TRBD1 identical over 8 bases. This CDR3 has 15 amino acids. J lost 6 bases, V lost 0 bases, and 6 bases had no gene match. CDR1 is DFQATT, CDR2 SNEGSKA, per germline (reference sequence).

This clonotype has more than one count but fewer than ten. The chain links TRBV7-2 to TRBJ1-1; no reliable D call. V dropped 2 bases and J dropped 3 bases, with 13 bases sitting between them. CDR3 length: 15 amino acids. Germline V lookup: CDR1 SGHTA, CDR2 FQGNSA. The CDR3 DNA reads TGTGCCAGCAGCTTACTCGAACTGCCGCACACTGAAGCTTTCTTT. It codes for CASSLLELPHTEAFF.

The V and J genes are TRBV12-3 or TRBV12-4 and TRBJ2-7; the match to TRBD1 covers 7 bases. CDR3 length: 15 residues. V gave up 5 bases and J gave up 2 bases; unmatched junction bases: 9. This CDR3 reads CASSQLAGTAYEQYF. Written as DNA, the CDR3 is TGTGCCAGCAGTCAATTAGCCGGGACAGCCTACGAGCAGTACTTC.

J is TRBJ1-2 and V is TRBV2, with 7 bases matching TRBD1. Germline CDR1 and CDR2: SNHLY and FYNNEI. The CDR3 has 17 amino acids. V lost 2 bases, J lost 8 bases, and 17 bases stayed unmatched. The CDR3 DNA sequence: TGTGCCAGCAGTGAACTAGACGCACAGGGGCCCGGTCTCGGCTACACCTTC. Its translation is CASSELDAQGPGLGYTF.

This clonotype was seen only a few times. The genes are TRBV7-2 and TRBJ2-7; D not certain. V was shortened by 5 bases and J by 4 bases, with 9 bases between the two germline ends. Germline CDR1 and CDR2: SGHTA and FQGNSA. The CDR3 loop spans 12 amino acids. In nucleotides, the CDR3 is TGTGCCAGCAGCAACCTTAAGTACGAGCAGTACTTC. It specifies CASSNLKYEQYF.